The clone carrying this T cell receptor beta chain was counted a few times. The CDR3 consists of 14 residues. Germline V gives CDR1 SGDLS, CDR2 YYNGEE. J lost 3 bases, V lost 6 bases, and 8 bases had no gene match. These data belong to a study of Ad26.COV2.S vaccination and SARS-CoV-2 variants. Here immunoSEQ multiplex PCR was the method, and the copy in TCRdb shows in-frame clones only, minus some. The data contain 350,000 to 550,000 clones, about 91% of them seen just once; the ten biggest clones take up 2.5% to 3%. Noted treatment: some 20 received Ad26.COV2.S at low or high dose, single or two shots; 5 received placebo; per-sample allocation not given. The study sampled participants on day 63 after the first vaccine or placebo injection.

The chain joins TRBV9 to TRBJ1-2, with 7 bases lining up with TRBD1. The receptor was derived from a person between 18 and 65 years old who received the Ad26.COV2.S COVID-19 vaccine or a placebo. The sequencing used peripheral blood, collected in a trial of Ad26.COV2.S vaccine versus placebo. The CDR3 spells CASTQDRDDYGYTF. In DNA, the CDR3 is TGTGCCAGCACTCAAGACAGGGACGACTATGGCTACACCTTC.